One and the same sample provided the 18 T cell receptor beta chains below, sequenced in a study of T-cell reconstitution after alpha-beta-depleted transplantation in children. Construction of the TCRbeta library involved unique molecular identifiers. MiXCR, applied by TCRdb to the PCR reads, yields one record per CDR3 protein. The sample holds about 980,000 distinct CDR3 sequences, about 29% seen once. The sequencing used PBMCs, mostly from graft donor cells, collected 360 days after TCRalphabeta/CD19-depleted stem cell transplant. These receptors were obtained from a boy under two years old who had a stem cell transplant for SCID, so the T cells may come from the graft donor.

The chain recombines TRBV7-6 with TRBJ2-5, with unresolved D. Germline-derived CDR1 and CDR2 are SGHVS and FNYEAQ. CDR3 length: 15 amino acids. Trimming removed 5 bases at V and 1 base at J, with 14 bases between. This CDR3 reads CASSPDPKFQETQYF. The DNA of the CDR3 is TGTGCCAGCAGCCCCGACCCAAAATTCCAAGAGACCCAGTACTTC.

J is TRBJ1-6 and V is TRBV20-1; 7 positions agree with TRBD1. The germline CDR1 and CDR2 sequences are DFQATT and SNEGSKA (reference sequence). This CDR3 is built from 15 residues. The trim removed 5 bases at V and 7 bases at J, leaving 11 bases unmatched. Here the CDR3 DNA reads TGCAGTGCTCAGGACAGGAGGGCGGGAAATTCACCCCTCCACTTT. Encoded protein: CSAQDRRAGNSPLHF.

As for this clonotype: No DNA is shown, since the ends of the CDR3 on it are uncertain; the CDR3 is the one TCRdb lists. The gene calls are TRBV4-2 and TRBJ2-2; TRBD1 is the table's D call and was not checked against the DNA. The germline V gene has CDR1 LGHNA and CDR2 YNFKEQ. The CDR3 spans 16 residues, counting both ends. CDR3 amino acids: CASSQVRGESPGSCFF.

The rearrangement uses TRBV28 and TRBJ1-3; D gene unclear. Per germline, CDR1 MDHEN and CDR2 SYDVKM. Trimming removed 7 bases from V and 1 base from J, with 8 bases in between. The CDR3 covers 13 residues. The CDR3 nucleotides are TGTGCCAGCAAGGAAATGTCTGGAAACACCATATATTTT. Its translation is CASKEMSGNTIYF.

This sequence joins TRBV10-3 and TRBJ2-7; tentatively, D is TRBD1 (5 bases). The ends were cut back, 1 base at V and 4 bases at J, with 8 bases in the middle. The CDR3 is made up of 13 amino acids. The germline V gene has CDR1 ENHRY and CDR2 SYGVKD. CDR3 loop: CAISEYRGYEQYF. The CDR3 DNA reads TGTGCCATCAGTGAGTATAGGGGTTACGAGCAGTACTTC.

This clonotype was seen only a few times. In DNA, the CDR3 is TGTGCCACCAGTGATACCGGGGGGGCTCTGATGGATACGCAGTATTTT. Its translation: CATSDTGGALMDTQYF. The V call is TRBV24-1, the J call TRBJ2-3, with TRBD2 identical over 8 bases. The CDR3 has 16 amino acids. Per germline, CDR1 KGHDR and CDR2 SFDVKD. V trimming: 3 bases; J trimming: 6 bases; junction bases outside the gene matches: 10.

In its sample, this clonotype was seen a few times. The V call is TRBV7-2, the J call TRBJ2-4; no clear D. In germline, CDR1 is SGHTA, CDR2 FQGNSA. CDR3 length equals 14 residues. Trimming removed 0 bases at V and 8 bases at J, with 11 bases between. The CDR3 region is CASSLAGIKDIQYF. DNA for the CDR3: TGTGCCAGCAGCTTAGCTGGGATTAAGGACATTCAGTACTTC.

The V gene is TRBV7-8, the J gene TRBJ2-7, with unresolved D. CDR1 and CDR2 (germline): SGHVS, FQNEAQ. The CDR3 covers 15 residues. Trimming took off 2 bases at V and 0 bases at J, with 11 bases between the two ends. The CDR3 loop reads CASSLFTLFSYEQYF. In DNA, the CDR3 is TGTGCCAGCAGCTTATTTACTCTATTCTCCTACGAGCAGTACTTC. The complete variable domain, with remaining parts taken from reference TRBV7-8 and TRBJ2-7, reads GAGVSQSPRYKVAKRGQDVALRCDPISGHVSLFWYQQALGQGPEFLTYFQNEAQLDKSGLPSDRFFAERPEGSVSTLKIQRTQQEDSAVYLCASSLFTLFSYEQYFGPGTRLTVT.

This clonotype was found many times. The rearrangement links TRBV9 to TRBJ1-1, with a weak D call TRBD1 (5 bases). V was clipped by 0 bases and J by 4 bases, with 7 bases between them. The CDR3 sequence is 13 residues long. CDR1 SGDLS and CDR2 YYNGEE come from the germline V gene. The CDR3: CASSVGGATEAFF. DNA for the CDR3: TGTGCCAGCAGCGTAGGAGGGGCCACTGAAGCTTTCTTT. Complete variable domain (other parts from reference TRBV9 and TRBJ1-1): DSGVTQTPKHLITATGQRVTLRCSPRSGDLSVYWYQQSLDQGLQFLIQYYNGEERAKGNILERFSAQQFPDLHSELNLSSLELGDSALYFCASSVGGATEAFFGQGTRLTVV.

This clonotype was counted a few times. This sequence joins TRBV19 and TRBJ2-3; D possibly corresponds to TRBD2 (5 bases). This CDR3 comprises 13 residues. From germline, CDR1 is LNHDA and CDR2 SQIVND (reference sequence). The V end was cut by 8 bases, the J end by 3 bases, with 12 bases between. The CDR3 reads CASGLAPTDTQYF. The CDR3 coding sequence is TGTGCCAGTGGGCTAGCCCCGACAGATACGCAGTATTTT. Filled out from reference TRBV19 and TRBJ2-3, the complete variable domain reads DGGITQSPKYLFRKEGQNVTLSCEQNLNHDAMYWYRQDPGQGLRLIYYSQIVNDFQKGDIAEGYSVSREKKESFPLTVTSAQKNPTAFYLCASGLAPTDTQYFGPGTRLTVL.

The table lists this clonotype with a few counts. V and J are TRBV10-2 and TRBJ2-7; D call uncertain. This CDR3 has 12 residues. The germline CDR1 and CDR2 sequences are WSHSY and SAAADI. Trimming removed 7 bases at V and 4 bases at J, with 11 bases between. CDR3 coding DNA: TGCGCCAGCACCCAAAGCCGGTACGAGCAGTACTTC. As protein: CASTQSRYEQYF.

This chain uses TRBV29-1 with TRBJ2-1; D gene unclear. Trimming left V 2 bases short and J 8 bases short, with 7 bases between. The CDR3 runs 11 residues. Germline CDR1 SQVTM, CDR2 ANQGSEA. The CDR3 coding sequence is TGCAGCGTTGAACAGGCGTATGAGCAGTTCTTC. This encodes CSVEQAYEQFF.

This clonotype has more than one count but fewer than ten. J is TRBJ2-3 and V is TRBV6-1, with D perhaps TRBD2 (7 bases). The germline V and J ends were trimmed by 7 bases and 0 bases, with 14 bases remaining between them. Germline V gives CDR1 MNHNS, CDR2 SASEGT. The CDR3 covers 15 residues. CDR3 nucleotide sequence: TGTGCCAGCACCATGGGGGGGCTCAGCACAGATACGCAGTATTTT. This sequence encodes CASTMGGLSTDTQYF.

This clonotype was recorded a few times. The DNA for the CDR3 is TGTGCCAGCAGTGAAGCACCGTCGCAGTTCTTC. It yields the protein CASSEAPSQFF. The V gene is TRBV6-1, the J gene TRBJ2-1; D uncertain. This CDR3 contains 11 residues. The V end was cut by 0 bases, the J end by 12 bases, with 6 bases between. From germline, CDR1 is MNHNS and CDR2 SASEGT.

The genes are TRBV24-1 and TRBJ2-3; 8 bases fit TRBD1. V lost 3 bases to trimming and J lost 4 bases; unmatched junction nucleotides: 2. CDR1 KGHDR and CDR2 SFDVKD come from the germline V gene. CDR3 size: 14 residues. CDR3 sequence: CATSDTTGADTQYF. Written as DNA, the CDR3 is TGTGCCACCAGTGATACGACAGGGGCAGATACGCAGTATTTT.

This clonotype was detected only a few times. This chain joins TRBV15 and TRBJ2-1; possible D gene TRBD2, 6 bases. This CDR3 is 16 amino acids long. Deletions cut 2 bases from V and 6 bases from J, with 17 bases between. Germline V gene lookup returns CDR1 LNHNV and CDR2 YYDKDF (reference sequence). CDR3 nucleotides: TGTGCCACCAGCAGACACCTCGGCGGAGGGTTCAATGAGCAGTTCTTC. This gives the protein CATSRHLGGGFNEQFF.

This clonotype was seen ten or more times. V is TRBV10-3 and J is TRBJ2-7; tentative D call: TRBD1 (6 bases). This CDR3 region has 14 residues. V lost 6 bases and J lost 6, with 18 bases in between. Germline lookup yields CDR1 ENHRY and CDR2 SYGVKD. CDR3 sequence (DNA): TGTGCCATCAGGGAGGACAGCAACATGCGCGAGCAGTACTTC. Residues: CAIREDSNMREQYF.

This clonotype has just one count. The V and J genes are TRBV28 and TRBJ2-5, with D unclear. Trimming took off 6 bases at V and 0 bases at J, with 17 bases between the two ends. In germline, CDR1 is MDHEN, CDR2 SYDVKM. The CDR3 is 16 amino acids. The CDR3 region is CASSIRPWGNQETQYF. CDR3 in DNA: TGTGCCAGCAGCATTCGACCTTGGGGTAACCAAGAGACCCAGTACTTC.